Listed below are T cell receptor beta chains from one sample, sequenced in a study of human T cells and chemical hapten exposure. One entry per CDR3 protein, called by TCRdb with MiXCR from the RACE reads. The table records under 400,000 distinct CDR3 sequences, roughly 4.6% of them present only once. The sample here was whole blood, taken in connection with sensitization to the hapten diphenylcyclopropenone (DPC). The source of these receptors is a woman in her forties or fifties with alopecia areata. Some clones in this sample may be carry-over from other donors' samples. CDR3s include the opening cysteine and the closing phenylalanine or tryptophan. Fields, in order: J gene, V gene, D gene, clone size, CDR3 protein, CDR3 DNA. The D gene is left open where the match is weak. Only some rows state a clone size, as once, few, many or a class for expanded clones.

j_gene: TRBJ1-4; v_gene: TRBV28; d_gene: -; abundance: many; CDR3aa: CASSFVTKEKLFF; CDR3nt: TGTGCCAGCAGTTTTGTGACGAAGGAAAAACTGTTTTTT
j_gene: TRBJ2-5; v_gene: TRBV5-4; d_gene: TRBD2; abundance: -; CDR3aa: CASSLEGGRAQETQYF; CDR3nt: TGTGCCAGCAGCTTGGAGGGAGGGAGGGCCCAAGAGACCCAGTACTTC
j_gene: TRBJ1-6; v_gene: TRBV6-1; d_gene: -; abundance: -; CDR3aa: CASSERPLRSPLHF; CDR3nt: TGTGCCAGCAGTGAACGCCCCCTGCGATCACCCCTCCACTTT
j_gene: TRBJ2-7; v_gene: TRBV7-6; d_gene: -; abundance: many; CDR3aa: CASSPKTYEQYF; CDR3nt: TGTGCCAGCAGCCCAAAAACCTACGAGCAGTACTTC
j_gene: TRBJ2-3; v_gene: TRBV2; d_gene: -; abundance: -; CDR3aa: CASSEAKPTISTDTQYF; CDR3nt: TGTGCCAGCAGTGAAGCGAAACCGACCATTTCCACAGATACGCAGTATTTT
j_gene: TRBJ1-5; v_gene: TRBV6-6; d_gene: -; abundance: -; CDR3aa: CASSSLRGNQPQHF; CDR3nt: TGTGCCAGCAGTTCTCTCCGAGGCAATCAGCCCCAGCATTTT
j_gene: TRBJ1-1; v_gene: TRBV7-2; d_gene: TRBD1; abundance: few; CDR3aa: CASSFPGTGGAFF; CDR3nt: TGTGCCAGCAGTTTCCCCGGGACAGGGGGAGCTTTCTTT
j_gene: TRBJ1-1; v_gene: TRBV6-1; d_gene: TRBD1; abundance: -; CDR3aa: CATITGAGTEAFF; CDR3nt: TGTGCCACCATAACAGGGGCGGGCACTGAAGCTTTCTTT
j_gene: TRBJ2-7; v_gene: TRBV7-9; d_gene: TRBD2; abundance: many; CDR3aa: CASSSGTSGSPQDIRHEQYF; CDR3nt: TGTGCCAGCAGCTCCGGGACTAGCGGGAGCCCACAGGATATTAGGCACGAGCAGTACTTC
j_gene: TRBJ2-5; v_gene: TRBV12-3/TRBV12-4; d_gene: -; abundance: many; CDR3aa: CASSPPSTETQYF; CDR3nt: TGTGCCAGCAGCCCCCCTAGCACGGAGACCCAGTACTTC
j_gene: TRBJ1-2; v_gene: TRBV7-2; d_gene: TRBD1; abundance: -; CDR3aa: CASSPRGGDGYTF; CDR3nt: TGTGCCAGCAGCCCCCGAGGGGGCGATGGCTACACCTTC
j_gene: TRBJ2-7; v_gene: TRBV12-3/TRBV12-4; d_gene: -; abundance: few; CDR3aa: CASSLQQTYEQYF; CDR3nt: TGTGCCAGCAGTTTACAACAGACCTACGAGCAGTACTTC
j_gene: TRBJ2-3; v_gene: TRBV5-1; d_gene: TRBD2; abundance: few; CDR3aa: CASSMGGGAADTQYF; CDR3nt: TGCGCCAGCAGCATGGGCGGGGGGGCCGCAGATACGCAGTATTTT
j_gene: TRBJ2-7; v_gene: TRBV20-1; d_gene: -; abundance: few; CDR3aa: CSVSPLDEQYF; CDR3nt: TGCAGTGTCTCTCCCCTCGACGAGCAGTACTTC
j_gene: TRBJ1-4; v_gene: TRBV5-1; d_gene: TRBD1; abundance: -; CDR3aa: CASSPGQGTYEKLFF; CDR3nt: TGCGCCAGCAGCCCGGGACAGGGAACGTATGAAAAACTGTTTTTT
j_gene: TRBJ2-3; v_gene: TRBV4-2; d_gene: TRBD2; abundance: few; CDR3aa: CASSHVGTSGGGDTQYF; CDR3nt: TGTGCCAGCAGCCACGTAGGGACTAGCGGGGGGGGTGATACGCAGTATTTT
j_gene: TRBJ2-1; v_gene: TRBV28; d_gene: -; abundance: many; CDR3aa: CASSLARSSYNEQFF; CDR3nt: TGTGCCAGCAGTTTGGCAAGAAGCTCCTACAATGAGCAGTTCTTC